This TCR beta chain was sequenced in a study of response to subunit inactivated influenza vaccine. TCRdb reprocessed the RT-PCR reads via MiXCR and lists one record per CDR3 protein. The data contain around 850,000 distinct CDR3 sequences, around a sixth of them seen just once; the ten biggest clones take up around 9.9%. Overall study findings and caveats: Authors suggested few new T cells are recruited by each seasonal influenza vaccination.

This clonotype was recorded a few times. Its antigen is as yet unknown. The CDR3 has 14 amino acids. The V end lost 5 bases, the J end lost 7 bases, and 15 bases lay between the germline ends. Germline V gene data show CDR1 as SGHTA and CDR2 as FQGNSA. This sample comprised PBMCs from blood, obtained 5 days after vaccination. The rearrangement uses TRBV7-2 and TRBJ2-1, with D unresolved. This clonotype was obtained from a man aged 45-65 years who received an inactivated influenza vaccine. The CDR3 bases are TGTGCCAGCAGCCTCATAAGCCCTGTGAATGAGCAGTTCTTC. The encoded protein is CASSLISPVNEQFF.